This entry lists 25 T cell receptor beta chains sequenced from one sample in a study of siplizumab effects on memory and regulatory T cells (dated by TCRdb to about 2019). The library relied on the immunoSEQ multiplex PCR assay. TCRdb's version of the immuneACCESS table is confined to in-frame rearrangements and falls short of the full clone set. An unresolved V gene accounts for under half of the shortfall where checked; the remainder is of unknown origin. This sample has around 100,000 clones in its table, and roughly 94% of those were observed once. Jointly, the top ten make up approximately 0.61% of the sample. Sequencing was performed on Tregs sorted from blood. These TCRs come from a human donor in good health.

The genes are TRBV29-1 and TRBJ2-3; unclear D gene. Trimming removed 5 bases at V and 2 bases at J, with 20 bases between. CDR1 is SQVTM and CDR2 is ANQGSEA in the germline V gene. CDR3 length: 16 residues. This chain's CDR3 is CSVSGWADFNTDTQYF. The CDR3 DNA sequence: TGCAGCGTTTCCGGTTGGGCAGATTTTAACACAGATACGCAGTATTTT.

V and J are TRBV28 and TRBJ1-2; D is unresolved. V lost 6 bases and J 8 bases, leaving 10 bases between the germline ends. The CDR3 spans 11 residues. The germline gives CDR1 MDHEN, CDR2 SYDVKM. Here the CDR3 DNA reads TGTGCCAGCAGACTTAATAGGGGCTACACCTTC. It encodes CASRLNRGYTF.

The chain couples TRBV27 to TRBJ1-5; D gene uncertain. The CDR3 runs 13 residues. With 3 bases removed from V and 5 bases from J, the gap between germline ends came to 8 bases. Germline CDR1 MNHEY, CDR2 SMNVEV (reference sequence). The CDR3 is CASSFMGDQPQHF. The CDR3 DNA reads TGTGCCAGCAGTTTTATGGGAGATCAGCCCCAGCATTTT.

The chain employs TRBV28 and TRBJ2-2; 9 bases match TRBD2. The germline gives CDR1 MDHEN, CDR2 SYDVKM. V shed 5 bases, J shed 4 bases, and the junction held 11 bases outside the gene matches. CDR3 size: 17 residues. The CDR3 bases are TGTGCCAGCAGTCCTTGGTTCGGGACTAGCAGCACCGGGGAGCTGTTTTTT. Translation: CASSPWFGTSSTGELFF.

This clone was detected once. V gene TRBV5-1 combines with J gene TRBJ2-2, with D uncertain. Germline lookup yields CDR1 SGHRS and CDR2 YFSETQ. The ends were cut back, 0 bases at V and 4 bases at J, with 4 bases in the middle. This CDR3 is 13 amino acids long. The CDR3 bases are TGCGCCAGCAGCTTGGCTCGCACCGGGGAGCTGTTTTTT. Translated: CASSLARTGELFF.

J is TRBJ1-2 and V is TRBV6-1; a possible D gene is TRBD1 (5 bases). Trimming stripped 6 bases from V and 6 bases from J, with 14 bases between. This CDR3 is 13 amino acids long. Germline V gene sequence: CDR1 MNHNS, CDR2 SASEGT. In DNA form, the CDR3 reads TGTGCCAGCAGCGCCGGGACTGTTAATGGCTACACCTTC. This translates into CASSAGTVNGYTF.

This chain joins TRBV6-6 and TRBJ2-7, with a weak D call TRBD2 (5 bases). Germline V gene data show CDR1 as MNHNY and CDR2 as SVGAGI (reference sequence). Trimming shortened V by 2 bases and J by 0 bases, and 8 bases separated the two germline ends. The CDR3 loop spans 14 amino acids. CDR3 protein: CASSYGRVSYEQYF. The CDR3 nucleotides are TGTGCCAGCAGTTACGGGCGGGTCTCCTACGAGCAGTACTTC.

The chain links TRBV7-6 to TRBJ2-7, with 8 bases fitting TRBD1. With V trimmed by 4 bases and J by 3 bases, 8 bases remained unmatched. The V gene's germline CDR1 is SGHVS and CDR2 FNYEAQ. The CDR3 runs 15 residues. The CDR3 region is CASSSSGQGSYEQYF. CDR3 DNA: TGTGCCAGCAGCTCCTCAGGACAGGGTAGCTACGAGCAGTACTTC.

The J gene is TRBJ2-5, the V gene TRBV7-2; D uncertain. The length of the CDR3 is 14 residues. The germline V gene has CDR1 SGHTA and CDR2 FQGNSA. V was pared by 5 bases and J by 4 bases, with 14 bases between. The CDR3 loop reads CASSASRFGETQYF. The DNA for the CDR3 is TGTGCCAGCAGCGCCAGCCGTTTCGGAGAGACCCAGTACTTC.

This chain connects TRBV9 to TRBJ2-3; D is possibly TRBD1 (6 bases). In germline, CDR1 is SGDLS, CDR2 YYNGEE. CDR3 length equals 16 residues. Trimming pared 1 base from V and 7 bases from J, leaving 19 bases between. CDR3 DNA: TGTGCCAGCAGCGTAATAGCGACAGGCGGATCAAATACGCAGTATTTT. Translated: CASSVIATGGSNTQYF.

The J gene is TRBJ2-1, the V gene TRBV5-5; 13 bases align to TRBD2. The V and J ends lost 4 bases and 4 bases, in that order; junction bases with no gene match: 8. Germline loops: CDR1 SGHKS, CDR2 YYEKEE (reference sequence). This CDR3 is built from 17 residues. CDR3 protein: CASSGTSGILRYNEQFF. For the CDR3, the DNA is TGTGCCAGCAGCGGGACTAGCGGGATTCTAAGGTACAATGAGCAGTTCTTC.

This chain links TRBV29-1 with TRBJ1-1; D possibly corresponds to TRBD1 (6 bases). The CDR3 is 11 residues long. V was cut by 7 bases and J by 9 bases, with 15 bases left in between. CDR1 and CDR2 (germline): SQVTM, ANQGSEA. The CDR3 DNA reads as TGCAGCGCCCACAACAGGGCGAAAGCTTTCTTT. Residues: CSAHNRAKAFF.

The chain joins TRBV9 to TRBJ1-3; 8 bases are a match to TRBD1. Per germline, CDR1 SGDLS and CDR2 YYNGEE. The CDR3 contains 19 residues. The junction had 14 bases not matched to a gene; V was cut back by 3 bases and J by 0 bases. CDR3 nucleotides: TGTGCCAGCAGCGCTAGTCTGGCGGGGACAGGACGCTCTGGAAACACCATATATTTT. Its protein is CASSASLAGTGRSGNTIYF.

This chain links TRBV7-2 with TRBJ2-5; D is ambiguous. The CDR3 consists of 14 residues. The germline V gene has CDR1 SGHTA and CDR2 FQGNSA. Trimming pared 2 bases from V and 4 bases from J, leaving 11 bases between. DNA of the CDR3: TGTGCCAGCAGCTTATATTCCAGAAGAGAGACCCAGTACTTC. This gives the protein CASSLYSRRETQYF.

The sample holds one count of this clone. V gene TRBV4-2 combines with J gene TRBJ1-1; no clear D. The CDR3 is 12 residues long. The V and J ends lost 1 base and 1 base respectively, with 1 base between them. The germline V gene encodes CDR1 LGHNA and CDR2 YNFKEQ. The CDR3 is CASSQANTEAFF. In DNA form, the CDR3 reads TGTGCCAGCAGCCAAGCGAACACTGAAGCTTTCTTT.

The rearrangement uses TRBV28 and TRBJ1-1; D perhaps matches TRBD1 (6 bases). The CDR3 contains 15 residues. V shed 5 bases and J shed 4 bases, with 17 bases lying between them. Germline lookup yields CDR1 MDHEN and CDR2 SYDVKM. CDR3 residues: CASSMGAGKATEAFF. The CDR3 DNA reads TGTGCCAGCAGTATGGGGGCGGGAAAGGCCACTGAAGCTTTCTTT.

This rearrangement joins TRBV7-9 to TRBJ2-1; 14 bases agree with TRBD2. Germline values: CDR1 SEHNR, CDR2 FQNEAQ (reference sequence). The CDR3 spans 16 residues. V dropped 3 bases and J dropped 7; count of bases not matched to a gene: 5. DNA of the CDR3: TGTGCCAGCAGCTTCCGACTAGCGGGAGGGCCTAATGAGCAGTTCTTC. Its translation is CASSFRLAGGPNEQFF.

V and J are TRBV19 and TRBJ1-5; TRBD1 matches at 10 bases. After removal of 0 bases from V and 7 bases from J, the junction contained 6 bases not matched to a gene. This CDR3 is built from 16 residues. Per the germline V gene, CDR1 is LNHDA and CDR2 is SQIVND (reference sequence). The CDR3 reads CASSIEDRGRRQPQHF. The CDR3 nucleotides are TGTGCCAGTAGTATAGAGGACAGGGGGAGGAGGCAGCCCCAGCATTTT.

The chain has TRBV19 and TRBJ2-2, with 9 nucleotides matching TRBD2. CDR3 length: 15 residues. Germline V gene data show CDR1 as LNHDA and CDR2 as SQIVND (reference sequence). J lost 5 bases, V lost 6 bases, and 7 bases had no gene match. The CDR3 sequence is CASRPQAGGTGELFF. The CDR3, as DNA: TGTGCCAGTAGACCCCAAGCGGGAGGTACCGGGGAGCTGTTTTTT.

CDR3 in DNA: TGTGCCAGCAGTGATTTCGGGGGTCCCGGGCATGAAAAACTGTTTTTT. Translation gives CASSDFGGPGHEKLFF. J is TRBJ1-4 and V is TRBV6-1; perhaps TRBD1 as D (5 bases). From germline, CDR1 is MNHNS and CDR2 SASEGT. The CDR3 contains 16 residues. The V end was cut by 3 bases, the J end by 6 bases, with 17 bases between.

The chain uses TRBV5-8 and TRBJ2-7; D gene ambiguous. The CDR3 is made up of 12 amino acids. Germline CDR1 and CDR2: SGHTS and YDEGEE. The germline V and J ends were trimmed by 2 bases and 3 bases, with 6 bases remaining between them. CDR3 DNA sequence: TGTGCCAGCAGCTTTAGGTACTACGAGCAGTACTTC. Its translation is CASSFRYYEQYF.

About this clone itself: The junction and the germline gene differ at one end; a read error may be behind it. V usage is TRBV5-4 and J usage is TRBJ2-2; D might be TRBD2 (6 bases). Germline V gene lookup returns CDR1 SGHNT and CDR2 YYREEE (reference sequence). The CDR3 is made up of 16 amino acids. The CDR3 is CASTLGSSAYTGELFF. The CDR3 coding sequence is TGTGCCAGCACCTTGGGGTCTAGCGCGTACACCGGGGAGCTGTTTTTT.

The rearrangement joins TRBV27 to TRBJ2-3; the D is unclear. The CDR3 consists of 15 residues. Trimming removed 2 bases at V and 0 bases at J, with 9 bases between. Germline-derived CDR1 and CDR2 are MNHEY and SMNVEV (reference sequence). CDR3 region: CASSLLPASTDTQYF. CDR3 nucleotides: TGTGCCAGCAGTTTACTCCCTGCTAGCACAGATACGCAGTATTTT.

J is TRBJ1-1 and V is TRBV19; 7 nucleotides agree with TRBD1. The V gene end was trimmed by 4 bases and the J gene end by 3 bases; junction bases not matched to a gene: 2. Per germline, CDR1 LNHDA and CDR2 SQIVND (reference sequence). This CDR3 contains 13 residues. CDR3 sequence: CASSRGQHTEAFF. The CDR3 DNA reads as TGTGCCAGTAGTAGGGGACAGCACACTGAAGCTTTCTTT.

The chain employs TRBV11-3 and TRBJ2-5; D is undetermined. The germline V gene has CDR1 SGHNT and CDR2 YENEEA. V was cut by 6 bases and J by 5 bases, with 13 bases left in between. The CDR3 is 13 amino acids. The CDR3 bases are TGTGCCAGCAGTCCGGGTTTATGGGAGACCCAGTACTTC. This sequence encodes CASSPGLWETQYF.